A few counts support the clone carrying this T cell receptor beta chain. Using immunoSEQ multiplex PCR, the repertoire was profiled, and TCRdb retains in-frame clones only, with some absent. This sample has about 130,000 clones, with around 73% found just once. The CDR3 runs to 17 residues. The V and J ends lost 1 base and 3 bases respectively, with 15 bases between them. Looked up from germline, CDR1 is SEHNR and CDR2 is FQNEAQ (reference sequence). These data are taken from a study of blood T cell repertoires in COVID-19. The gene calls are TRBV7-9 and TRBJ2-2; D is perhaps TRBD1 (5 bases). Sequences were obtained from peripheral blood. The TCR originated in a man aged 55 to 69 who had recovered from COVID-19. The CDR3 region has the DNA TGTGCCAGCAGCTTAGATTTTGGACACCCGGACACCGGGGAGCTGTTTTTT. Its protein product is CASSLDFGHPDTGELFF.